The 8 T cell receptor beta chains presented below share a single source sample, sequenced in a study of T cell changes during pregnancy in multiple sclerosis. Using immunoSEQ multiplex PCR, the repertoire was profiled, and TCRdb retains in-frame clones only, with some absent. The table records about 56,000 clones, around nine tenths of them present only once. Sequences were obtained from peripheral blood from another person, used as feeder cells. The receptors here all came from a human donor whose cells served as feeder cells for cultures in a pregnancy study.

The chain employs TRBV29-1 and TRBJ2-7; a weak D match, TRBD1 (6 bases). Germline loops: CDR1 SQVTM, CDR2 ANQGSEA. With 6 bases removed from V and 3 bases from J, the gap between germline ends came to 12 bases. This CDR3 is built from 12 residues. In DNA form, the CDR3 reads TGCAGCGTCTCCTACAGGGTCTACGAGCAGTACTTC. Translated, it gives CSVSYRVYEQYF.

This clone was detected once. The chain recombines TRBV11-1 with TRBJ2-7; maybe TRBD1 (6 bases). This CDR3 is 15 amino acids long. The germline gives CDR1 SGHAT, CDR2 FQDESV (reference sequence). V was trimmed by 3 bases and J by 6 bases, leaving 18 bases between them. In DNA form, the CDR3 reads TGTGCCAGCAGCTTGGTCCGGGGCAGGGGAATCGAGCAGTACTTC. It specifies CASSLVRGRGIEQYF.

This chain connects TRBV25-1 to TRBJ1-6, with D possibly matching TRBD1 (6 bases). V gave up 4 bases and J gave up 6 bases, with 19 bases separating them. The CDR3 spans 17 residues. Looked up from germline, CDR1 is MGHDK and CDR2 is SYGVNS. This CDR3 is CASSGEFGGLGNSPLHF. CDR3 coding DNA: TGTGCCAGCAGTGGGGAGTTCGGGGGCTTAGGTAATTCACCCCTCCACTTT.

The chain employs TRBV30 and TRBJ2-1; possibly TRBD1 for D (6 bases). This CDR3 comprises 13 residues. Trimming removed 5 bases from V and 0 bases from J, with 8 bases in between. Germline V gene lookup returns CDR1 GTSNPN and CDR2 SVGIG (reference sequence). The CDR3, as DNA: TGTGCCTGGCAGGGGAGCTCCTACAATGAGCAGTTCTTC. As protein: CAWQGSSYNEQFF.

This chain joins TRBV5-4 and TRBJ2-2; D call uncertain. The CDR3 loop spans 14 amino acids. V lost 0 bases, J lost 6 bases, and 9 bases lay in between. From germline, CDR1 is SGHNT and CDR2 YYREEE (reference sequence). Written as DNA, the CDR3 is TGTGCCAGCAGCTTGGCGGCAGTCGCCGGGGAGCTGTTTTTT. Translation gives CASSLAAVAGELFF. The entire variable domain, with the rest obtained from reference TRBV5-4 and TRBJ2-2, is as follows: ETGVTQSPTHLIKTRGQQVTLRCSSQSGHNTVSWYQQALGQGPQFIFQYYREEENGRGNFPPRFSGLQFPNYSSELNVNALELDDSALYLCASSLAAVAGELFFGEGSRLTVL.

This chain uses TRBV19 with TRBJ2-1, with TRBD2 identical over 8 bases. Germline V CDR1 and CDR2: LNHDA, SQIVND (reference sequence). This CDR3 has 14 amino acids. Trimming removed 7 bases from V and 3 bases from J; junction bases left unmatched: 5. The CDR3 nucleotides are TGTGCCAGTACGAGCGGGAGCCTCTACAATGAGCAGTTCTTC. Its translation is CASTSGSLYNEQFF.

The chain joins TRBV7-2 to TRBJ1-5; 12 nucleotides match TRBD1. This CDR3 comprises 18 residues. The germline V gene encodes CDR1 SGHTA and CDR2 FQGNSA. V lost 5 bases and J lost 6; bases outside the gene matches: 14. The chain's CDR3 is CASSLGVGDRGPGQPQHF. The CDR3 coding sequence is TGTGCCAGCAGCCTTGGGGTTGGGGACAGGGGGCCCGGTCAGCCCCAGCATTTT.

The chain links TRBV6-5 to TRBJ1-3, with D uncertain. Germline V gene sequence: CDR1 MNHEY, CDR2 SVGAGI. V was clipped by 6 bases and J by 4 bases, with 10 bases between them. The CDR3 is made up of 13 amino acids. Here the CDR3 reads CASSRERGNTIYF. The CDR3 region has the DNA TGTGCCAGCAGCCGCGAGAGAGGAAACACCATATATTTT.